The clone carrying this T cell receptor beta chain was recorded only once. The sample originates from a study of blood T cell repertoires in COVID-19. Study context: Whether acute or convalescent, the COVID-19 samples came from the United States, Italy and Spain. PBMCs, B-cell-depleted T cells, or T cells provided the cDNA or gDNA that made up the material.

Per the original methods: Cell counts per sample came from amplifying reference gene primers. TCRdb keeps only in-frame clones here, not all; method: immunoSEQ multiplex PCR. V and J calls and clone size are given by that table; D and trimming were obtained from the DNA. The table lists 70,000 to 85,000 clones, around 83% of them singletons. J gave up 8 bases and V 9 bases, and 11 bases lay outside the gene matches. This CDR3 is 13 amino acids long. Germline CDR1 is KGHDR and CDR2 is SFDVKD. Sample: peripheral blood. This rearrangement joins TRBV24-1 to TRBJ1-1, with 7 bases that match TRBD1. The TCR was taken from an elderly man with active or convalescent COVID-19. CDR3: CATQGQRAGEAFF. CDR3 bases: TGTGCCACCCAGGGACAGAGGGCCGGGGAAGCTTTCTTT.